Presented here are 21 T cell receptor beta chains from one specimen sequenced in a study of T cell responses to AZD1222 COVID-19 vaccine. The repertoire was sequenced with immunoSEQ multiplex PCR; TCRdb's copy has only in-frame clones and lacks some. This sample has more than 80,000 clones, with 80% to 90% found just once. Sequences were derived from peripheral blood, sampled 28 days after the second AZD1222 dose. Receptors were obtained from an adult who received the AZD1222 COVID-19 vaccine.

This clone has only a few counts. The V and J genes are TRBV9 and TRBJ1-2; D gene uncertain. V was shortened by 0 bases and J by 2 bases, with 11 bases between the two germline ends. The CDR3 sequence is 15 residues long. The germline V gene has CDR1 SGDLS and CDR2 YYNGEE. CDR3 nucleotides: TGTGCCAGCAGCGTAGGGGCAGCAGACAACTATGGCTACACCTTC. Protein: CASSVGAADNYGYTF.

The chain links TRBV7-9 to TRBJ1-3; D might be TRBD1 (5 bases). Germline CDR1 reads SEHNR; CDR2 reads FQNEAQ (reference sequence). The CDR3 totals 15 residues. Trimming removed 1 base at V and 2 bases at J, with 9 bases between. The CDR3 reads CASSLGAGPGNTIYF. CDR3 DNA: TGTGCCAGCAGCTTAGGGGCAGGGCCTGGAAACACCATATATTTT.

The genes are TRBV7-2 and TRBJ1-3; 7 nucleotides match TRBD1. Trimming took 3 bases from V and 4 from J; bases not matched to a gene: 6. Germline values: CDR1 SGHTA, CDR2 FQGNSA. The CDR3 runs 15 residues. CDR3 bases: TGTGCCAGCAGCTTTCATCAGGGGGAGGGAAACACCATATATTTT. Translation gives CASSFHQGEGNTIYF. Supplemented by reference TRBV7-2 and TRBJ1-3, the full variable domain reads GAGVSQSPSNKVTEKGKDVELRCDPISGHTALYWYRQSLGQGLEFLIYFQGNSAPDKSGLPSDRFSAERTGGSVSTLTIQRTQQEDSAVYLCASSFHQGEGNTIYFGEGSWLTVV.

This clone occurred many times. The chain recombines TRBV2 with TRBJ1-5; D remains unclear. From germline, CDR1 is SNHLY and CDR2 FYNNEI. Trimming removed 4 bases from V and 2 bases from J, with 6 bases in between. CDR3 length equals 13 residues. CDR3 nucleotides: TGTGCCAGCAGTGGTGACGGCAATCAGCCCCAGCATTTT. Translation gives CASSGDGNQPQHF.

The CDR3 loop is CASSFPRTSGRVRYEQYF. DNA of the CDR3: TGTGCCAGCAGTTTTCCCCGGACTAGCGGGAGGGTGAGGTACGAGCAGTACTTC. The chain links TRBV27 to TRBJ2-7; 15 bases are a match to TRBD2. CDR3 size: 18 residues. Trimming at V came to 3 bases and at J to 4 bases, leaving 10 bases not matched to a gene. CDR1 and CDR2 (germline): MNHEY, SMNVEV (reference sequence).

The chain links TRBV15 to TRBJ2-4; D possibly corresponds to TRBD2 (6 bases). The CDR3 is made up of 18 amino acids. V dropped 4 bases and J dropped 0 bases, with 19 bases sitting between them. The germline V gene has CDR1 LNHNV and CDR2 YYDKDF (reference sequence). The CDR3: CATSKYPGLMLAKNIQYF. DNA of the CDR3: TGTGCCACCAGCAAATATCCGGGACTTATGCTAGCCAAAAACATTCAGTACTTC.

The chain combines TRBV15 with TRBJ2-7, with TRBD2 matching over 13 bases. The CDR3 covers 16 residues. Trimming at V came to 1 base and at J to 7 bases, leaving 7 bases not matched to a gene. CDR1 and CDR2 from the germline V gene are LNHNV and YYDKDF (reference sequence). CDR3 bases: TGTGCCACCAGCAGAGGGACTAGCGGGAGCTTTAGGGAGCAGTACTTC. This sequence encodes CATSRGTSGSFREQYF.

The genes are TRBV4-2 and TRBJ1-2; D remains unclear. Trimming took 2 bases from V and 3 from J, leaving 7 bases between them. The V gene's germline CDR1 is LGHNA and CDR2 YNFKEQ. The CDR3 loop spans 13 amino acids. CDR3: CASSQKTDYGYTF. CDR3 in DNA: TGTGCCAGCAGCCAAAAAACTGACTATGGCTACACCTTC.

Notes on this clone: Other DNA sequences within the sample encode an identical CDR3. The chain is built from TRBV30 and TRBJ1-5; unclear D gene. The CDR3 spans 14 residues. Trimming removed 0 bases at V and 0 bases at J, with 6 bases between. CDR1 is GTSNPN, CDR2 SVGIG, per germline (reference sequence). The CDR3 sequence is CAWSVQSSNQPQHF. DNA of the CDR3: TGTGCCTGGAGTGTACAGAGTAGCAATCAGCCCCAGCATTTT. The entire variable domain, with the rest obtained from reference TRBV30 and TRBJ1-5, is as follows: SQTIHQWPATLVQPVGSPLSLECTVEGTSNPNLYWYRQAAGRGLQLLFYSVGIGQISSEVPQNLSASRPQDRQFILSSKKLLLSDSGFYLCAWSVQSSNQPQHFGDGTRLSIL.

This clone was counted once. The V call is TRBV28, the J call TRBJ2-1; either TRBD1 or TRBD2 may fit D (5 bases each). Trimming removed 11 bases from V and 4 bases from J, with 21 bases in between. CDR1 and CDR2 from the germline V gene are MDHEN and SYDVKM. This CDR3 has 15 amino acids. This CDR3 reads CAAHGWGSLYNEQFF. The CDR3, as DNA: TGTGCCGCCCACGGGTGGGGGTCCTTATACAATGAGCAGTTCTTC.

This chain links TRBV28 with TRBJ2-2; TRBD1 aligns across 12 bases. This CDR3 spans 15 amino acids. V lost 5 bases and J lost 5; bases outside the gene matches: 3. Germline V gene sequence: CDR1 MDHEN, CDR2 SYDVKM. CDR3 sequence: CASSRDRGLTGELFF. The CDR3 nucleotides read TGTGCCAGCAGTCGGGACAGGGGGCTTACCGGGGAGCTGTTTTTT.

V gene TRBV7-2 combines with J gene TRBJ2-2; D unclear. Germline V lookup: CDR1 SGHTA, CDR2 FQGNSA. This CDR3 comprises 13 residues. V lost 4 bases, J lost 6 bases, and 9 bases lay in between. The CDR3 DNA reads TGTGCCAGCAGCTCCGCCTATCCCGGGGAGCTGTTTTTT. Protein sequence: CASSSAYPGELFF.

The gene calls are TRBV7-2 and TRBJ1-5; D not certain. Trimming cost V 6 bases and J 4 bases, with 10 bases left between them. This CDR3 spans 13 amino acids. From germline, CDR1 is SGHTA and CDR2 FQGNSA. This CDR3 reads CASSSGGNQPQHF. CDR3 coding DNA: TGTGCCAGCAGTTCGGGCGGGAATCAGCCCCAGCATTTT.

CDR3 bases: TGCGCCAGCAGCTTGGAGGCGGGCCGAGGGGATGAGCAGTTCTTC. Encoded protein: CASSLEAGRGDEQFF. The chain has TRBV5-1 and TRBJ2-1; TRBD1 or TRBD2 may be the D gene (5 bases each). Trimming shortened V by 0 bases and J by 8 bases, and 15 bases separated the two germline ends. The germline gives CDR1 SGHRS, CDR2 YFSETQ. This CDR3 spans 15 amino acids. Looking up the rest from reference TRBV5-1 and TRBJ2-1 gives the full variable domain: KAGVTQTPRYLIKTRGQQVTLSCSPISGHRSVSWYQQTPGQGLQFLFEYFSETQRNKGNFPGRFSGRQFSNSRSEMNVSTLELGDSALYLCASSLEAGRGDEQFFGPGTRLTVL.

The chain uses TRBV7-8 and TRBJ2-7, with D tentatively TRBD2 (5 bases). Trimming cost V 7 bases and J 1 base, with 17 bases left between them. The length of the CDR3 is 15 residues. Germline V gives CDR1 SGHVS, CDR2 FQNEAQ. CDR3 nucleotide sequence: TGTGCCAGCACCGTAGCGTTCGGCGAATCCTACGAGCAGTACTTC. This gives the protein CASTVAFGESYEQYF.

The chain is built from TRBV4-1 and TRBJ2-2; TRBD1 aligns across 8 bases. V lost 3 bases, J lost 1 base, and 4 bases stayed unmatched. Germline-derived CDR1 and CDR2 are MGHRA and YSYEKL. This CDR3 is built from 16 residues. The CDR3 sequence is CASSQAGTGNTGELFF. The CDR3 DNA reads TGCGCCAGCAGCCAGGCCGGGACAGGGAACACCGGGGAGCTGTTTTTT.

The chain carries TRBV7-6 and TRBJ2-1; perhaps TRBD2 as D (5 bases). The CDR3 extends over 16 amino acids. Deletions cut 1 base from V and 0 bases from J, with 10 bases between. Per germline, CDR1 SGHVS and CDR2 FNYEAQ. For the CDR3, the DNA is TGTGCCAGCAGCTTAGAAGCGGAGAGCTCCTACAATGAGCAGTTCTTC. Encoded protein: CASSLEAESSYNEQFF.

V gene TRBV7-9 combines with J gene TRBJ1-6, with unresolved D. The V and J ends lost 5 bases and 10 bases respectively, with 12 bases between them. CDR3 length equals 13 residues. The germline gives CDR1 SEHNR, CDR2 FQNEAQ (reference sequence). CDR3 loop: CASSAPGGSPLHF. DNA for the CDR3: TGTGCCAGCAGCGCCCCCGGTGGGTCACCCCTCCACTTT.

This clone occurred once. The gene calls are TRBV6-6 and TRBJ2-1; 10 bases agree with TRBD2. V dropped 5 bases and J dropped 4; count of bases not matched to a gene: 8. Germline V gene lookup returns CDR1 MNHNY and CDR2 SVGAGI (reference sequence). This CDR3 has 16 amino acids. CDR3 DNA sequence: TGTGCCAGCAGTCGACAAAGGGGACTAGCGTACAATGAGCAGTTCTTC. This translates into CASSRQRGLAYNEQFF.

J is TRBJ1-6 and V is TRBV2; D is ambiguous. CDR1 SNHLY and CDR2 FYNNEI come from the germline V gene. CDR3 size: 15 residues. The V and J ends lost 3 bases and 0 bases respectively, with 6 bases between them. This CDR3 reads CASSERSSYNSPLHF. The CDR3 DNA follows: TGTGCCAGCAGTGAGAGGAGCTCCTATAATTCACCCCTCCACTTT. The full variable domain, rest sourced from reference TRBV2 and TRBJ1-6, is EPEVTQTPSHQVTQMGQEVILRCVPISNHLYFYWYRQILGQKVEFLVSFYNNEISEKSEIFDDQFSVERPDGSNFTLKIRSTKLEDSAMYFCASSERSSYNSPLHFGNGTRLTVT.

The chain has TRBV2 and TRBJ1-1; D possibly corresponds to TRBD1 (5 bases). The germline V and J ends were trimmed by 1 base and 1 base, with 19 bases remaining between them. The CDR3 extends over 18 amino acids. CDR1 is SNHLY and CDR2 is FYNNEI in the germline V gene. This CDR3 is CASSEDHPLAGGNTEAFF. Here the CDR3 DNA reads TGTGCCAGCAGTGAAGACCATCCCCTCGCGGGGGGGAACACTGAAGCTTTCTTT.